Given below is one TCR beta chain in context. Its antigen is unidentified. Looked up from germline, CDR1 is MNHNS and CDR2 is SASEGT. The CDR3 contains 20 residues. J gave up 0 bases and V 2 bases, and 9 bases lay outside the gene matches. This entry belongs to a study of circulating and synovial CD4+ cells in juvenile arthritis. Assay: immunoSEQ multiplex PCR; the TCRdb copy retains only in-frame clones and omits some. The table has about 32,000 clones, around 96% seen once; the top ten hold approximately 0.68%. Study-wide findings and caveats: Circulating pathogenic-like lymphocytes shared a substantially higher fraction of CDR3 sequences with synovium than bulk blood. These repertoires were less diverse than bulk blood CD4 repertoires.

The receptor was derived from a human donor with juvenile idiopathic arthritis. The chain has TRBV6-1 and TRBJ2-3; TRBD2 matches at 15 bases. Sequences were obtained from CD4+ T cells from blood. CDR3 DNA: TGTGCCAGCAGTGAAAGTTGGACTAGCGGGAGGGGCCTTAGCACAGATACGCAGTATTTT. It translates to CASSESWTSGRGLSTDTQYF.